The T cell receptor beta chain under discussion was sequenced for a study of vaccination effects on CD4 cells after COVID-19. General observations from the study: Sampling in the study covered few convalescent patients and included no early post-infection timepoints.

The CDR3 has 16 amino acids. V gave up 0 bases and J gave up 8 bases, with 22 bases separating them. Germline CDR1 is GTSNPN and CDR2 is SVGIG (reference sequence). After expansion with viral peptide pools in the ViraFEST assay, antigen-specific CD4+ T cells were sequenced. Around day 10 of culture, CD4+ T cells were separated out. Comments on this clone: Its matching antigen is unknown.

Clones were read by immunoSEQ multiplex PCR, and TCRdb kept only the in-frame ones, dropping some. The sample includes 70,000 to 95,000 clones, 74% of them seen just once. The clonotype originates from a human donor who received a COVID-19 vaccine. The chain combines TRBV30 with TRBJ1-2; D not resolved. This specimen was CD4+ T cells from PBMCs cultured with HCoV-229E spike peptides, taken before COVID-19 vaccination. Written as DNA, the CDR3 is TGTGCCTGGAGTGTGACGAGACCTCTCGGGGTGGTAGGCTACACCTTC. Protein sequence: CAWSVTRPLGVVGYTF.